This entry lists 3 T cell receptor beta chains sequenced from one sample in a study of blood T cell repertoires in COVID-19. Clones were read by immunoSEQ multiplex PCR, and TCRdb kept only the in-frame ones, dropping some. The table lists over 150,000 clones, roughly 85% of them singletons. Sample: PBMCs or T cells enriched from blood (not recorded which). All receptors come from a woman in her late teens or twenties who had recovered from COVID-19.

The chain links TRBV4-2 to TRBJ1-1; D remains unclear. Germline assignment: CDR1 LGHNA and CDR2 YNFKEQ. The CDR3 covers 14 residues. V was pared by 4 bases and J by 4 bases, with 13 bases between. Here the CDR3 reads CASSLVWEVTEAFF. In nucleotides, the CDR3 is TGTGCCAGCAGCCTTGTGTGGGAGGTCACTGAAGCTTTCTTT.

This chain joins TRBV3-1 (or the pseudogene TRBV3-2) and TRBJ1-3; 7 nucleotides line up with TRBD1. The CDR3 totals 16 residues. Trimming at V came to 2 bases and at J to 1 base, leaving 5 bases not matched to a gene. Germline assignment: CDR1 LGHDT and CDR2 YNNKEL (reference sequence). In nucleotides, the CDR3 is TGTGCCAGCAGCCAATTCAGGGGGTTGTCTGGAAACACCATATATTTT. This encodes CASSQFRGLSGNTIYF.

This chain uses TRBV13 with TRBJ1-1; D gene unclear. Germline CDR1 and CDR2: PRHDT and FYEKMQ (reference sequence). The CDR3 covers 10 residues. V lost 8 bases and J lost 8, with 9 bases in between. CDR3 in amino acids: CASARLEAFF. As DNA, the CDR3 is TGTGCCAGCGCTAGACTAGAAGCTTTCTTT. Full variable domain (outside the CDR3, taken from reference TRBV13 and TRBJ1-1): AAGVIQSPRHLIKEKRETATLKCYPIPRHDTVYWYQQGPGQDPQFLISFYEKMQSDKGSIPDRFSAQQFSDYHSELNMSSLELGDSALYFCASARLEAFFGQGTRLTVV.